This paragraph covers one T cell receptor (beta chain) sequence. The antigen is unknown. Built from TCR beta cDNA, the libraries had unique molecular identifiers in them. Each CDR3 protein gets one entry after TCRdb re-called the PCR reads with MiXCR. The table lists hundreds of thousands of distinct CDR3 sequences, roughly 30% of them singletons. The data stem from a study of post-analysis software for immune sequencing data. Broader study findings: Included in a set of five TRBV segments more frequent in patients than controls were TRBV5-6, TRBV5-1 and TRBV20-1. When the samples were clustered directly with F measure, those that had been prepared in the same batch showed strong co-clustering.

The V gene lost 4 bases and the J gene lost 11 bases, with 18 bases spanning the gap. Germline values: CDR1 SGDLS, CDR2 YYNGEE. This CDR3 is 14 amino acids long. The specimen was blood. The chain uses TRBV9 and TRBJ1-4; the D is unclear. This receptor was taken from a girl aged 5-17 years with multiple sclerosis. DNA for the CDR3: TGTGCCAGCAGCCCAATGGGATCCCAGTCCAAACTGTTTTTT. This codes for CASSPMGSQSKLFF. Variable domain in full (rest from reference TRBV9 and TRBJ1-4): DSGVTQTPKHLITATGQRVTLRCSPRSGDLSVYWYQQSLDQGLQFLIQYYNGEERAKGNILERFSAQQFPDLHSELNLSSLELGDSALYFCASSPMGSQSKLFFGSGTQLSVL.